This T cell receptor beta chain originates from a study of blood T cell repertoires in COVID-19. The CDR3 runs to 14 residues. Germline values: CDR1 SGHRS, CDR2 YFSETQ. The J segment lost 1 base and the V segment lost 4 bases, leaving 4 bases of the junction unmatched. Assay used: immunoSEQ multiplex PCR; TCRdb lists only in-frame clones, some missing. Among about 94,000 clones listed, 75% to 90% were seen once. The clonotype comes from a human donor in a cohort sampled during active COVID-19. Specimen: peripheral blood. J is TRBJ2-5 and V is TRBV5-1; 7 nucleotides line up with TRBD2. The CDR3 sequence is CASSLPGGQETQYF. In DNA form, the CDR3 reads TGCGCCAGCAGCCTCCCGGGGGGCCAAGAGACCCAGTACTTC.